These T cell receptor beta chains were read from a single sample in a study of control samples from healthy donors and cancer patients. TCRdb's table, derived via immunoSEQ multiplex PCR, lists solely in-frame clones and lacks some. The data show around 94,000 clones, around 92% seen once. What was sequenced was blood. The receptor source for this set is a woman aged 18-29 years in good health. Both conserved end residues are part of each CDR3. A D gene is named only where the DNA matches it firmly. A row's size may be missing; if present it is once, few, many or a size class.

TRBD1,TRBJ1-5,.,TRBV20-1,CSAIDRGQYSNQPQHF,TGCAGTGCTATTGACAGGGGCCAATATAGCAATCAGCCCCAGCATTTT
.,TRBJ1-1,.,TRBV3-1/TRBV3-2,CASSQEGKNTEAFF,TGTGCCAGCAGCCAAGAGGGAAAGAACACTGAAGCTTTCTTT
.,TRBJ2-5,.,TRBV4-2,CASSQAPGETQYF,TGTGCCAGCAGCCAAGCTCCCGGGGAGACCCAGTACTTC
.,TRBJ2-7,.,TRBV28,CASSSAGGQSNEQYF,TGTGCCAGCAGTTCTGCCGGGGGCCAGTCCAACGAGCAGTACTTC
.,TRBJ2-7,.,TRBV9,CASSVDHANEQYF,TGTGCCAGCAGCGTAGACCACGCAAACGAGCAGTACTTC
.,TRBJ1-6,.,TRBV6-1,CASSEPGSPLHF,TGTGCCAGCAGTGAACCAGGATCACCCCTCCACTTT
TRBD1,TRBJ2-1,.,TRBV2,CARGGRGSGEQFF,TGTGCCAGAGGGGGCAGGGGCTCGGGTGAGCAGTTCTTC
TRBD2,TRBJ2-1,.,TRBV7-9,CASSPTSGGADNEQFF,TGTGCCAGCAGCCCGACTAGCGGGGGGGCGGACAATGAGCAGTTCTTC
.,TRBJ2-7,.,TRBV27,CASSRSGASYEQYF,TGTGCCAGCAGTCGTTCGGGGGCTTCCTACGAGCAGTACTTC
.,TRBJ2-7,once,TRBV29-1,CSVDPHGRRPYEQYF,TGCAGCGTTGACCCTCATGGGAGGCGCCCCTACGAGCAGTACTTC
.,TRBJ2-7,.,TRBV5-1,CATRADLTRDEQYF,TGCGCCACCAGAGCCGACCTCACCCGCGACGAGCAGTACTTC
.,TRBJ2-2,once,TRBV13,CASSSGPGTGAAGELFF,TGTGCCAGCAGCTCGGGCCCCGGGACGGGGGCGGCCGGGGAGCTGTTTTTT
.,TRBJ1-5,.,TRBV27,CASSPRLVIGNQPQHF,TGTGCCAGCAGTCCGCGTCTAGTTATAGGCAATCAGCCCCAGCATTTT
.,TRBJ1-3,.,TRBV7-9,CASSFGLQIFSGNTIYF,TGTGCCAGCAGCTTCGGTCTGCAGATTTTCTCTGGAAACACCATATATTTT
.,TRBJ2-1,.,TRBV14,CASSQVRAHEQFF,TGTGCCAGCAGCCAAGTTAGAGCGCATGAGCAGTTCTTC
.,TRBJ2-3,.,TRBV7-9,CASSPLGGLAVTQYF,TGTGCCAGCAGCCCACTTGGGGGGCTGGCGGTTACGCAGTATTTT
.,TRBJ1-2,.,TRBV14,CASSQGSGRTNYGYTF,TGTGCCAGCAGCCAAGGGTCAGGGAGGACTAACTATGGCTACACCTTC
.,TRBJ1-2,.,TRBV4-1,CASSQPDRTNYGYTF,TGCGCCAGCAGCCAACCCGACAGGACTAACTATGGCTACACCTTC
.,TRBJ2-3,.,TRBV19,CASSIQGTDTQYF,TGTGCCAGTAGTATCCAGGGCACAGATACGCAGTATTTT
.,TRBJ2-7,.,TRBV11-3,CASSYDKYEQYF,TGTGCCAGCAGCTACGACAAGTACGAGCAGTACTTC
TRBD2,TRBJ2-3,.,TRBV24-1,CATSDLKRDTDTQYF,TGTGCCACCAGTGATTTAAAGCGGGACACAGATACGCAGTATTTT
TRBD1,TRBJ1-5,.,TRBV28,CASSLLGQHQPQHF,TGTGCCAGCAGTTTACTGGGACAGCATCAGCCCCAGCATTTT
.,TRBJ1-1,once,TRBV13,CASSLYSNTEAFF,TGTGCCAGCAGCCTATACTCAAACACTGAAGCTTTCTTT
.,TRBJ1-6,.,TRBV5-1,CASSLGVIGSPLHF,TGCGCCAGCAGCTTAGGGGTGATAGGTTCACCCCTCCACTTT
TRBD2,TRBJ2-3,once,TRBV5-6,CASSSRKTSERTSTDTQYF,TGTGCCAGCAGCAGCCGTAAGACTAGCGAGAGAACTAGCACAGATACGCAGTATTTT
.,TRBJ2-1,once,TRBV19,CASSIYNEQFF,TGTGCCAGTAGTATCTACAATGAGCAGTTCTTC
.,TRBJ2-1,.,TRBV19,CASIIVRGAFYNEQFF,TGTGCCAGTATAATCGTTAGGGGGGCCTTTTACAATGAGCAGTTCTTC
.,TRBJ1-1,.,TRBV25-1,CASSGGGRAFF,TGTGCCAGCAGTGGGGGGGGCCGAGCTTTCTTT
.,TRBJ1-5,few,TRBV4-2,CASSQGTDNQPQHF,TGTGCCAGCAGCCAAGGAACAGATAATCAGCCCCAGCATTTT
TRBD1,TRBJ1-2,.,TRBV27,CASSRGDRGYGYTF,TGTGCCAGCAGTCGCGGCGACAGGGGCTATGGCTACACCTTC
.,TRBJ2-7,.,TRBV9,CASSVAASSSYEQYF,TGTGCCAGCAGCGTAGCTGCCTCCAGCTCCTACGAGCAGTACTTC
.,TRBJ1-1,.,TRBV7-9,CASSLAGQTEAFF,TGTGCCAGCAGCTTAGCCGGACAGACTGAAGCTTTCTTT
TRBD2,TRBJ2-1,.,TRBV3-1/TRBV3-2,CASSQPGLAGLYNEQFF,TGTGCCAGCAGCCAGCCTGGACTAGCGGGACTCTACAATGAGCAGTTCTTC
.,TRBJ1-6,.,TRBV28,CASRPEAYNSPLHF,TGTGCCAGCAGACCCGAAGCTTACAATTCACCCCTCCACTTT
.,TRBJ2-3,.,TRBV3-1/TRBV3-2,CASSQRAVGPDTQYF,TGTGCCAGCAGCCAACGAGCGGTCGGGCCAGATACGCAGTATTTT
TRBD2,TRBJ2-5,.,TRBV11-2,CASSLVGLAGGKETQYF,TGTGCCAGCAGCTTAGTAGGGCTAGCGGGGGGGAAAGAGACCCAGTACTTC
TRBD1,TRBJ1-1,.,TRBV5-4,CASSPRTGRGTEAFF,TGTGCCAGCAGCCCCCGGACAGGGAGAGGGACTGAAGCTTTCTTT
.,TRBJ2-2,.,TRBV29-1,CSVSTGNTGELFF,TGCAGCGTTTCGACAGGAAACACCGGGGAGCTGTTTTTT
.,TRBJ2-7,.,TRBV9,CAGGEVMRESHEQYF,TGTGCCGGAGGGGAGGTGATGAGGGAATCCCACGAGCAGTACTTC
.,TRBJ1-4,.,TRBV4-1,CASSQEGWATNEKLFF,TGCGCCAGCAGCCAAGAGGGATGGGCAACTAATGAAAAACTGTTTTTT
.,TRBJ1-2,.,TRBV9,CASSVVGGAWRGYTF,TGTGCCAGCAGCGTAGTTGGGGGGGCATGGCGTGGCTACACCTTC
.,TRBJ2-2,once,TRBV19,CASSMGVSPGELFF,TGTGCCAGTAGTATGGGGGTTAGCCCCGGGGAGCTGTTTTTT
.,TRBJ1-6,.,TRBV27,CASSLLAGSYNSPLHF,TGTGCCAGCAGTTTATTGGCAGGTTCATATAATTCACCCCTCCACTTT
TRBD1,TRBJ1-1,.,TRBV7-9,CASSSGTEMNTEAFF,TGTGCCAGCAGCTCCGGGACAGAGATGAACACTGAAGCTTTCTTT